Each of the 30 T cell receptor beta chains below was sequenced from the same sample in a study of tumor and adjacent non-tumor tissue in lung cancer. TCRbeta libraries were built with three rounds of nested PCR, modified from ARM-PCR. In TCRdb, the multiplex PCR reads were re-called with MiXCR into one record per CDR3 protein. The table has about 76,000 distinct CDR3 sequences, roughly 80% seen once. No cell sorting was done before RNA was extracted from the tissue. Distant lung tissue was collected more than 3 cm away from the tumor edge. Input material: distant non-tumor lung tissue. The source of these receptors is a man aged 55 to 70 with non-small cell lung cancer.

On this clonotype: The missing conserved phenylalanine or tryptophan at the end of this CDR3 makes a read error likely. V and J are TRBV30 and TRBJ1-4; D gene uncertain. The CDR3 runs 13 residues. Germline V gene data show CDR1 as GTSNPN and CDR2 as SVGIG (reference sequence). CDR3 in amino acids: CAWSVQVNEKLFI. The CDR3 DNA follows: TGCGCCTGGAGTGTTCAGGTTAATGAAAAACTGTTTATT.

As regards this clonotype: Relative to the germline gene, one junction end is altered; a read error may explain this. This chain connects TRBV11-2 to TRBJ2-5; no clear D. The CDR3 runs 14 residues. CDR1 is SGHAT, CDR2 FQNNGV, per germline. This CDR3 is CAGSSGKVLETQYF. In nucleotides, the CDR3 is TGTGCCGGCAGCTCCGGAAAGGTTCTTGAGACCCAGTACTTC.

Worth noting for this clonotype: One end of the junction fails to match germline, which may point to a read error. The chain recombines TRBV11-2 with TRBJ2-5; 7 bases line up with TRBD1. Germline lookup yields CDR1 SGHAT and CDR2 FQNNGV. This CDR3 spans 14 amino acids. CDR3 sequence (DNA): TGTGACAGCAGCTATGGACAGGTCCAAGAGACCCAGTACTTT. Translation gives CDSSYGQVQETQYF.

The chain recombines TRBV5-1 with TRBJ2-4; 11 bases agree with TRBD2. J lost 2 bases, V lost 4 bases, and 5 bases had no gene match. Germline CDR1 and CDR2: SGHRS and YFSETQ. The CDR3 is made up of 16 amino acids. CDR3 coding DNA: TGCGCCAGCAGCATTAGCGGGGGGGTGTCCAAAAACATTCAGTACTTC. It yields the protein CASSISGGVSKNIQYF.

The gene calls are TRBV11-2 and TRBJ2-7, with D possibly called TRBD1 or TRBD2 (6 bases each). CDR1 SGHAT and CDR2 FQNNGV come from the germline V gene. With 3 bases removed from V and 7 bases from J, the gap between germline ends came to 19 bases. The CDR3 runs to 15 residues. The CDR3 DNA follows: TGTGCCAGCAGCTTGGATAGGGGGGTGGCCATAGAGCAGTACTTC. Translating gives CASSLDRGVAIEQYF.

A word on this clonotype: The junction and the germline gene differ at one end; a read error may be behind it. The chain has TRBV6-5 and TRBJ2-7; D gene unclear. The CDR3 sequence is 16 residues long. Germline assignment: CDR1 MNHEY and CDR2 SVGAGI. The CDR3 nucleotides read TGTACAAGCAGTTTGAATCCCTTCGGCTCATCCTACGAGCAGTATTTC. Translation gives CTSSLNPFGSSYEQYF.

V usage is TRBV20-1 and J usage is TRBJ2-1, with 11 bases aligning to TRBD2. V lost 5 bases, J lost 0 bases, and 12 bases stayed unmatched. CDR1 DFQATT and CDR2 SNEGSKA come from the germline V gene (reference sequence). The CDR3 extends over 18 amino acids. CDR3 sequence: CSAPSPRLAGGSYNEQFF. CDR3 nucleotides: TGCAGTGCTCCCTCTCCGAGGCTAGCGGGAGGCTCCTACAATGAGCAGTTCTTC.

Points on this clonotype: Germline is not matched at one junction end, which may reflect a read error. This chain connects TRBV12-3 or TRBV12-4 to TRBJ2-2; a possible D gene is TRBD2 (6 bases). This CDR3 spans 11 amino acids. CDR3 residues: CASRRLGELFF. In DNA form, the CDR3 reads TGTGCCAGCAGGCGACTAGGGGAACTGTTTTTT.

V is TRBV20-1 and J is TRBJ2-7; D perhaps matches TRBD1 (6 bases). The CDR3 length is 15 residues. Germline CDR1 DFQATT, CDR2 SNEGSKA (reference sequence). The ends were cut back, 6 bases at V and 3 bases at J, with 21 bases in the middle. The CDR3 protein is CSAAAGAIEIYEQYF. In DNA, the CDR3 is TGCAGTGCCGCCGCAGGGGCAATCGAAATCTACGAGCAGTACTTC.

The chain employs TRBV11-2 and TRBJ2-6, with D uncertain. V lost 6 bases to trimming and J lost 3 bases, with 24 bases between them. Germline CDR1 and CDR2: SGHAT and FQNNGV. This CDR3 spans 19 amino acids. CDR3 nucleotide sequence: TGTGCCAGCAGTTCAGTTCCAAAGGATAGGCCCTATGGGGCCAACGTCCTGACTTTC. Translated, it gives CASSSVPKDRPYGANVLTF.

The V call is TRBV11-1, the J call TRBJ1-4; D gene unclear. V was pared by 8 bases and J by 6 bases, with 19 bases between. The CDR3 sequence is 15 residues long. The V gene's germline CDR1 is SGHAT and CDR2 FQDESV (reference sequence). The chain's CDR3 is CASGGGSSRDEKLFF. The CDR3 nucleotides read TGTGCCAGCGGTGGTGGTTCCTCCCGAGATGAAAAACTGTTTTTT.

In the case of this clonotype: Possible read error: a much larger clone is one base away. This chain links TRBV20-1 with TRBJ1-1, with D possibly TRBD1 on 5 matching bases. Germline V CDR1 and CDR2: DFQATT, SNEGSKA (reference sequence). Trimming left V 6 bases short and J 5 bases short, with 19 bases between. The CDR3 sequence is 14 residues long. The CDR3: CSALGGRGGTEAFF. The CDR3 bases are TGCAGTGCCCTGGGGGGACGGGGAGGGACTGAAGCTTTCTTT.

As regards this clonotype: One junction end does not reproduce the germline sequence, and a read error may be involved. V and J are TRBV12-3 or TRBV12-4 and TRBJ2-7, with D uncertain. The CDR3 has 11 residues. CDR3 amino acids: CASSLGGEQQF. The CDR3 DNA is TGTGCCAGCAGTTTAGGCGGCGAGCAGCAGTTC.

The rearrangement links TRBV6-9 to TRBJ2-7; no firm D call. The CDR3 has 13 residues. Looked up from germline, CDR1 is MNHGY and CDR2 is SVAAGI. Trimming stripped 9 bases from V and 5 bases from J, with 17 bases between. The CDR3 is CASRSRSSHEQYF. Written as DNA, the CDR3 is TGTGCCAGTAGATCGCGCTCCTCGCACGAGCAGTACTTC.

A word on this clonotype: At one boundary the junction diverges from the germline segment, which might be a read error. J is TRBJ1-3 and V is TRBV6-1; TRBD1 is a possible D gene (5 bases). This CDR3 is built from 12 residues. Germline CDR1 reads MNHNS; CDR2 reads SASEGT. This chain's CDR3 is CGGWTSRNTVYF. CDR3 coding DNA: TGTGGCGGCTGGACAAGCCGAAACACCGTATATTTT.

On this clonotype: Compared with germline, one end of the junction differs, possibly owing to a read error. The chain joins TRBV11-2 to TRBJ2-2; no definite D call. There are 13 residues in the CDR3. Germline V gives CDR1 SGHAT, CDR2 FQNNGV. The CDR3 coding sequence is TGTACCAGCTGCAATACCTGGGGCGGGGAGCTGTTTTTT. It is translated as CTSCNTWGGELFF. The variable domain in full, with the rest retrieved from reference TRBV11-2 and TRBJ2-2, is EAGVAQSPRYKIIEKRQSVAFWCNPISGHATLYWYQQILGQGPKLLIQFQNNGVVDDSQLPKDRFSAERLKGVDSTLKIQPAKLEDSAVYLCTSCNTWGGELFFGEGSRLTVL.

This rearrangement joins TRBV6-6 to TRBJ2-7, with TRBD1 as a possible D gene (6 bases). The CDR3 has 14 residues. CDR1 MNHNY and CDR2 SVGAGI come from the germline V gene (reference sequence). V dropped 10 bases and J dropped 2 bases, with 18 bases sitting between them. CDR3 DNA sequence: TGTGCCAACAGCTTCCGGGACACGACCTACGAGCAGTACTTC. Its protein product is CANSFRDTTYEQYF.

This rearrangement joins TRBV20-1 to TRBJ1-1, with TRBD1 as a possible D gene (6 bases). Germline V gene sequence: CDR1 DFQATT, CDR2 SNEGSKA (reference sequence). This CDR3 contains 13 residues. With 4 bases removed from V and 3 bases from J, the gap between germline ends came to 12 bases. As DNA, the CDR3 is TGCAGTGCTAAAACCGACAGGTACACTGAAGCTTTCTTT. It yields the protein CSAKTDRYTEAFF.

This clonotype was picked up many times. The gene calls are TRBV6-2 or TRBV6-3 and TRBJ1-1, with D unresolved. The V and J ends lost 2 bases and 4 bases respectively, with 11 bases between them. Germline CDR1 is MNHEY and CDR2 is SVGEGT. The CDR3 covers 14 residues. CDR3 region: CASSYVSLGTEAFF. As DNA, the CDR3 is TGTGCCAGCAGTTACGTTTCCCTTGGCACTGAAGCTTTCTTT.

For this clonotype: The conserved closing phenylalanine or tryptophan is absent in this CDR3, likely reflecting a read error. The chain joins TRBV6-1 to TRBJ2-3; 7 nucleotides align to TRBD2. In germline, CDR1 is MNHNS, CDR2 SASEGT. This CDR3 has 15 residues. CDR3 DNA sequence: TGTGCCTGCAGTGAAAGGGTGGGGGAGGGAGATACGCAGTATTAT. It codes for CACSERVGEGDTQYY.

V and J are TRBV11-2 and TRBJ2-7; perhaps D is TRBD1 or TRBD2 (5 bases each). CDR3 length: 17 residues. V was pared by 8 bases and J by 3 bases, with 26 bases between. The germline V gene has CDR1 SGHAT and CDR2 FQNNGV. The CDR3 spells CASCLDGRDVGIYEQYF. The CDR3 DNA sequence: TGTGCCAGCTGTTTAGACGGAAGGGACGTGGGAATCTACGAGCAGTACTTC.

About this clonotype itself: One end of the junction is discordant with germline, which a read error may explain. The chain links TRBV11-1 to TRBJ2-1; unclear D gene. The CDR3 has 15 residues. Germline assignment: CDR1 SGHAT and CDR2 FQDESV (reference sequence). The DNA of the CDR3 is TGTGTCAGCAGCTTAGACGCTGGCATCTACAATGAGCAGTTCTTC. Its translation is CVSSLDAGIYNEQFF.

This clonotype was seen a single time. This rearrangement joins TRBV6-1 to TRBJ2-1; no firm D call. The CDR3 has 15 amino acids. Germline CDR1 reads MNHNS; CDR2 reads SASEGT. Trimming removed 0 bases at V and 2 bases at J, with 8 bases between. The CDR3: CASSEATRTYNEQFF. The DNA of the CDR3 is TGTGCCAGCAGTGAAGCGACCCGTACCTACAATGAGCAGTTCTTC.

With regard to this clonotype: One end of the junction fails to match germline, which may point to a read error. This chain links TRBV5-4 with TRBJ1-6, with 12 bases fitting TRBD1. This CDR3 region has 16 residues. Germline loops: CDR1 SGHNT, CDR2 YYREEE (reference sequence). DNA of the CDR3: TGTGACAGCAGTCCGGGACAGGGGGCCGGGAATTCACCCCTCCACTTT. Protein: CDSSPGQGAGNSPLHF.

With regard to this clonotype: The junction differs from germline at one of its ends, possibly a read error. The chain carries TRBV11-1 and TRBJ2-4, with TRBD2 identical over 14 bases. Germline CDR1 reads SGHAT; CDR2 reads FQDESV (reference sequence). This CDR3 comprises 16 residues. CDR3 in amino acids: CASSQTSGRAKNIKYF. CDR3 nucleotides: TGTGCCAGCAGTCAGACTAGCGGGAGGGCCAAAAACATTAAGTACTTC.

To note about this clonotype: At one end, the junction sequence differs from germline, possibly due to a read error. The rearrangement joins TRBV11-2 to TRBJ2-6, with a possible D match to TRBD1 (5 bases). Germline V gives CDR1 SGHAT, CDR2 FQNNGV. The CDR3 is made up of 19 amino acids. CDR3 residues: CTSSLVPKDRPSGANIMTF. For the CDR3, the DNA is TGTACCAGCAGCTTAGTTCCAAAGGATAGGCCCTCTGGGGCCAACATCATGACTTTC.

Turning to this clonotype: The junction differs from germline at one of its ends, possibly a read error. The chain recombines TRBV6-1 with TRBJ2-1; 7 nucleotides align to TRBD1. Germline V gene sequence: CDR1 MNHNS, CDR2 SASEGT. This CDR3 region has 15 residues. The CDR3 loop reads CASSEGGQVTDEQFF. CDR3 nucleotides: TGTGCCAGCAGCGAAGGGGGCCAGGTGACGGATGAGCAGTTCTTC.

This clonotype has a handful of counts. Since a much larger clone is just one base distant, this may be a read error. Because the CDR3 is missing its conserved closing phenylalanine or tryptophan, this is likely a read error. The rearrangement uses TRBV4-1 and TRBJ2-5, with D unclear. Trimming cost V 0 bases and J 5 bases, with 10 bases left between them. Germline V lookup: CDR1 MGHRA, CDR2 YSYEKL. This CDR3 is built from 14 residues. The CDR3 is CASSQEGSRETQYS. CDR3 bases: TGCGCCAGCAGCCAAGAGGGGTCTAGGGAGACCCAGTACTCC.

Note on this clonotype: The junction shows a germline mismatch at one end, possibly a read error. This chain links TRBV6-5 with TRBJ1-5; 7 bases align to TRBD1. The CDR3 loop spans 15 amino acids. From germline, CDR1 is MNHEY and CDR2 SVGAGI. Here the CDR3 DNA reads TGTACCAGCACTTACAGTGGACAGGCTAGTCAGCCCCAGCATTTT. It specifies CTSTYSGQASQPQHF.

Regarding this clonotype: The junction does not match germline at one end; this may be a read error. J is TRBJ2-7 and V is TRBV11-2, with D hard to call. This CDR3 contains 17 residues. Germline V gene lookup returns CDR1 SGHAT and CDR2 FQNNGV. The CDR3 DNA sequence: TGTGCCAGCAGATTAAACCCCGAGGCCCTCAAAGGCTACGAACAGTACTTC. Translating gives CASRLNPEALKGYEQYF.